The clone carrying this T cell receptor beta chain was observed at least ten times. TCRdb used MiXCR to reprocess the reads, holding one entry per CDR3 protein. The table shows roughly 250,000 distinct CDR3 sequences, with more than 25% occurring only once. The CDR3 loop spans 18 amino acids. Germline loops: CDR1 SNHLY, CDR2 FYNNEI. J lost 0 bases, V lost 4 bases, and 11 bases had no gene match. This entry is derived from a study of kidney transplant recipient with SARS-CoV-2 infection. The sequence was collected from a male patient aged 30 to 40 who had COVID-19 and was a kidney transplant recipient. The graft donor may have contributed some T cells. This material consisted of a blood sample, taken at baseline and on day 111 from a kidney transplant recipient. The chain joins TRBV2 to TRBJ1-3, with 8 bases matching TRBD1. The CDR3 protein is CASSVNRGQGGSGNTIYF. The CDR3 DNA sequence: TGTGCCAGCAGTGTGAACCGAGGACAGGGAGGCTCTGGAAACACCATATATTTT. Using reference TRBV2 and TRBJ1-3 for the parts outside the CDR3, the full variable domain is EPEVTQTPSHQVTQMGQEVILRCVPISNHLYFYWYRQILGQKVEFLVSFYNNEISEKSEIFDDQFSVERPDGSNFTLKIRSTKLEDSAMYFCASSVNRGQGGSGNTIYFGEGSWLTVV.